This entry is about one TCR beta chain. A read error may produce the germline difference seen at one junction end. The PCR used 60 Vbeta and 13 Jbeta primers. The table came from immunoSEQ multiplex PCR; TCRdb's copy has only in-frame clones and leaves some out. The data contain 110,000 or so clones, about 64% of them seen just once; the ten biggest clones take up about 8.6%. This record belongs to a study of cytomegalovirus exposure and HLA in healthy donors. This CDR3 comprises 15 residues. CDR1 is SEHNR and CDR2 is FQNEAQ in the germline V gene (reference sequence). Sequencing input: PBMCs. The source is a man aged 18 to 29 in good health and CMV-seropositive. The chain couples TRBV7-9 to TRBJ2-2, with TRBD1 as a possible D gene (5 bases). The CDR3 DNA reads TGTTCCAGCAGCTTAACCCAGGGTTACACCGGGGAGCTGTTTTTT. Its protein is CSSSLTQGYTGELFF.